Listed below are T cell receptor beta chains from one sample, sequenced in a study of T cell responses to AZD1222 COVID-19 vaccine. The table came from immunoSEQ multiplex PCR; TCRdb's copy has only in-frame clones and leaves some out. The sample lists roughly 120,000 clones, around 81% occurring once. The material sequenced was peripheral blood, taken on day 0 of AZD1222 vaccination. Receptors originate from an adult in good health. CDR3s include the opening cysteine and the closing phenylalanine or tryptophan. D genes are given only for firm matches. Clone size appears in some rows only: once, few, many, or a class for an expanded clone.

TGTGCCAGCAGTTTATATCTGGGGAACACTGAAGCTTTCTTT,CASSLYLGNTEAFF,few,TRBV27,TRBJ1-1,NA
TGTGCCATCAGTGAGACACCCGCCATCGATGGCTACACCTTC,CAISETPAIDGYTF,NA,TRBV10-3,TRBJ1-2,NA
TGTGCCAGCAGCGATTCCAGAGTCGCGAACACCGGGGAGCTGTTTTTT,CASSDSRVANTGELFF,NA,TRBV7-9,TRBJ2-2,NA
TGTGCCAGCAGCGAGGCCGTGGGGGGCAGCTTTTACGGCTACACCTTC,CASSEAVGGSFYGYTF,NA,TRBV13,TRBJ1-2,NA
TGTGCCAGCAGCTTAGTTACGTGGGGGGGGCTTGGAAACACCATATATTTT,CASSLVTWGGLGNTIYF,NA,TRBV11-3,TRBJ1-3,NA
TGTGCCAGCAGTTATAACAGGGGGGACGAGCAGTACTTC,CASSYNRGDEQYF,few,TRBV27,TRBJ2-7,TRBD1
TGTGCCTCCGGGGCAAGCGGGGGGCACAATGAGCAGTTCTTC,CASGASGGHNEQFF,NA,TRBV6-5,TRBJ2-1,TRBD2
TGTGCCAGCAGCTCACAGGGCCAGATCACCAATCAGCCCCAGCATTTT,CASSSQGQITNQPQHF,NA,TRBV7-2,TRBJ1-5,NA
TGTGCCAGCAGCTTAGCGGGGGCCGGAGAGACCCAGTACTTC,CASSLAGAGETQYF,NA,TRBV7-2,TRBJ2-5,NA
TGTGCCAGCAGCTTAGCACAGGGGGACCTGTGGGGCTACACCTTC,CASSLAQGDLWGYTF,NA,TRBV7-9,TRBJ1-2,TRBD1
TGTGCCAGCAGGAGGTTTGGAGGAGGTCAGCCCCAGCATTTT,CASRRFGGGQPQHF,once,TRBV2,TRBJ1-5,NA
TGTGCCAGCAGTTTAGGACAGGGGGCGCTTAGTGAGCAGTTCTTC,CASSLGQGALSEQFF,NA,TRBV6-6,TRBJ2-1,TRBD1
TGCAGCGTGGTCAGTGGGCAGACCCAGTACTTC,CSVVSGQTQYF,NA,TRBV29-1,TRBJ2-5,NA
TGTGCCCGTAGAGTCAAGGGGAATCAGCCCCAGCATTTT,CARRVKGNQPQHF,NA,TRBV10-3,TRBJ1-5,NA
TGCGCCAGCAGCTTGGACGGGGGTGGAAACACCATATATTTT,CASSLDGGGNTIYF,NA,TRBV5-1,TRBJ1-3,NA
TGTGCCAGCAAGGCGGAGGAGAGGAGCACTGAAGCTTTCTTT,CASKAEERSTEAFF,NA,TRBV9,TRBJ1-1,NA
TGTGCCAGCAGCTTCTCGGACAGGAGGGGCGGCCAAGAGACCCAGTACTTC,CASSFSDRRGGQETQYF,NA,TRBV9,TRBJ2-5,NA
TGTGCCAGCAAGAGGACAGTCAATCAGCCCCAGCATTTT,CASKRTVNQPQHF,once,TRBV2,TRBJ1-5,NA
TGTGCCACCAGCAGAGATAGCCTGGCCTATGGCTACACCTTC,CATSRDSLAYGYTF,NA,TRBV15,TRBJ1-2,NA
TGTGCCAGCAGTTTTAGCGGGGGGACCTACGAGCAGTACTTC,CASSFSGGTYEQYF,NA,TRBV28,TRBJ2-7,TRBD2
TGTGCTAGTGGTTTACGCAGGGGGACTATCGAGACCCAGTACTTC,CASGLRRGTIETQYF,NA,TRBV12-5,TRBJ2-5,NA
TGTGCCAGCAGCGTAGACGGGGAAGAGACCCAGTACTTC,CASSVDGEETQYF,few,TRBV9,TRBJ2-5,NA
TGTGCCAGCAGCTTAGAGCGGGGGCGATCCCATGAGCAGTTCTTC,CASSLERGRSHEQFF,NA,TRBV7-2,TRBJ2-1,TRBD2
TGTGCCAGCAGGGTGGGTCGCGGCACCGGGGAGCTGTTTTTT,CASRVGRGTGELFF,NA,TRBV6-4,TRBJ2-2,NA
TGTGCCAGCAGCCCCTACCAGGGGCACATGAACACTGAAGCTTTCTTT,CASSPYQGHMNTEAFF,NA,TRBV3-1/TRBV3-2,TRBJ1-1,NA
TGTGCCAGCAGTTTAAGTCCGGTGGACTACTATGGAGGGCAGCCCCAGCATTTT,CASSLSPVDYYGGQPQHF,NA,TRBV27,TRBJ1-5,NA
TGCGCCAGCAGCTTGCAGGGGAACTATGGCTACACCTTC,CASSLQGNYGYTF,NA,TRBV5-1,TRBJ1-2,NA
TGTGCCAGCAGTTACTCGATTCAAAGTGCTGAAGCTTTCTTT,CASSYSIQSAEAFF,once,TRBV6-2/TRBV6-3,TRBJ1-1,NA
TGTGCCTCCGCAGGGGGCTCAGGAGGCGAGCAGTACTTC,CASAGGSGGEQYF,NA,TRBV6-5,TRBJ2-7,TRBD1
TGCGCCAGCAGCCCGGCAGGGGGGGGCGTGGGAGAGACCCAGTACTTC,CASSPAGGGVGETQYF,NA,TRBV5-1,TRBJ2-5,NA
TGTGCCAGCAAGACTAGGCCCCACGAGCAGTACTTC,CASKTRPHEQYF,once,TRBV28,TRBJ2-7,NA
TGCGCCATCTCCCAGGGCCGGGACAGGGGGACCTACGAGCAGTACTTC,CAISQGRDRGTYEQYF,NA,TRBV5-1,TRBJ2-7,TRBD1
TGTGCCAGCAGCCCAGGAGGGACGGTCTCCTACGAGCAGTACTTC,CASSPGGTVSYEQYF,NA,TRBV7-2,TRBJ2-7,NA
TGTGCCAGCGCCCGAGGGGACAGATACGAGCAGTACTTC,CASARGDRYEQYF,NA,TRBV12-3/TRBV12-4,TRBJ2-7,TRBD1
TGTGCCAGCAGTGTCACAGGAAGGACTGAGCAGTTCTTC,CASSVTGRTEQFF,NA,TRBV2,TRBJ2-1,NA
TGCGCCAGCAGCTTGGTGCCCGAGGGAAAGACTGAAGCTTTCTTT,CASSLVPEGKTEAFF,NA,TRBV5-1,TRBJ1-1,NA
TGCGCCAGCAGCCAAGCTGCGCGTATGGCATACAATGAGCAGTTCTTC,CASSQAARMAYNEQFF,NA,TRBV4-3,TRBJ2-1,NA
TGTGCCAGCAGTTCGCGGACAGGGGGCGATTTCGTTGAAAAACTGTTTTTT,CASSSRTGGDFVEKLFF,NA,TRBV27,TRBJ1-4,TRBD1
TGTGCCAGCAGTTACTCCGGCTCATATGGCTACACCTTC,CASSYSGSYGYTF,few,TRBV6-5,TRBJ1-2,NA
TGCACCAGCAGGAACGGACAGGGGGGTGAAAAACTGTTTTTT,CTSRNGQGGEKLFF,NA,TRBV1,TRBJ1-4,NA
TGTGCCAGCAGTCCGGACAGGGTTCAGCCCCAGCATTTT,CASSPDRVQPQHF,once,TRBV2,TRBJ1-5,TRBD1
TGTGCCAGCAGCCCTCAGGGGGAGATTGTCACCGGGGAGCTGTTTTTT,CASSPQGEIVTGELFF,NA,TRBV3-1/TRBV3-2,TRBJ2-2,TRBD1
TGTGCCAGCAGGGGGACAGGGTCGGACTATGGCTACACCTTC,CASRGTGSDYGYTF,NA,TRBV6-5,TRBJ1-2,TRBD1
TGTGCCAGCAGGTTACACCTGGGCGAGCAGTACTTC,CASRLHLGEQYF,NA,TRBV12-3/TRBV12-4,TRBJ2-7,NA
TGCGCCAGCAGCCCACAGGGGGTCTCTGGAAACACCATATATTTT,CASSPQGVSGNTIYF,NA,TRBV5-1,TRBJ1-3,TRBD1
TGTGCCAGCAGCTTAGGCGGGGGCGGAGTGGAGACCCAGTACTTC,CASSLGGGGVETQYF,NA,TRBV7-8,TRBJ2-5,NA
TGCGCCAGCACCCGGACAGGTTCGGGGGTCGACTCATCTGGAAACACCATATATTTT,CASTRTGSGVDSSGNTIYF,NA,TRBV5-1,TRBJ1-3,TRBD1
TGTGCCAGCAGCTCCCAGGACAGGGAGGCGGTCTATGGCTACACCTTC,CASSSQDREAVYGYTF,NA,TRBV13,TRBJ1-2,TRBD1
TGTGCCAGCAGTGCCCCCTTAGTCGGGGCTGAAGCTTTCTTT,CASSAPLVGAEAFF,NA,TRBV28,TRBJ1-1,NA
TGTGCCAGCTCACCGGAACTTAATGAAAAACTGTTTTTT,CASSPELNEKLFF,NA,TRBV18,TRBJ1-4,NA
TGTGCCAGTAGTATAGAACAGGGTATTTCCTACAATGAGCAGTTCTTC,CASSIEQGISYNEQFF,NA,TRBV19,TRBJ2-1,NA
TGTGCCAGCAGCTTAGCGGTGCGGGGTGGCTATGGCTACACCTTC,CASSLAVRGGYGYTF,NA,TRBV7-8,TRBJ1-2,NA